This record covers a single T cell receptor beta chain. Its antigen remains unidentified. No base qualities exist here, and no much larger clone lies one base off it. RNA was extracted with the RNeasy kit and roughly 0.45 to 1 ug was reverse transcribed using random hexamers. The immunoSEQ multiplex PCR assay, which covers 54 Vbeta and 13 Jbeta segments, was used to amplify TCR beta CDR3 regions. To correct PCR amplification bias, a synthetic template baseline was used for both primer optimization and computational correction. The authors processed their data as follows. Only productive sequences were kept, with reads annotated to V, D and J genes according to IMGT and analyzed in immunoSEQ Analyzer. Clonality was computed as one minus Shannon entropy normalized by log2 of the number of productive unique sequences. Public and private clones were assessed among the 100 most prevalent clones of each patient and control. Clones were defined as Susac-specific when absent from the healthy and MS cohorts, from 1052 published viral clones and from other ImmuneACCESS disease sequences. Using fastp trimming at Q25 and MiXCR clonotype assembly, TCRdb reanalyzed the public sequencing data and kept in-frame beta chains. One record per CDR3 amino acid sequence lists the most common genes and DNA. The V and J calls reflect TCRdb's pipeline rather than the authors' work. The sample table lists 40,000 to 60,000 distinct CDR3 sequences, about 92% of them with a count of one. Roughly 0.5% of the sample lies in the top ten.

Peripheral blood CD8+ and CD4+ T cells from healthy donors, Susac syndrome patients and multiple sclerosis patients were profiled by high-throughput TCR beta sequencing. The multiple sclerosis controls were treatment-naive patients whose relapsing-remitting disease, either stable or active, fulfilled the revised McDonald criteria. Bulk CD8+ and CD4+ T cells were purified magnetically by negative isolation, whereas CD8+ TEMRA cells were enriched by FACS. Blood was collected in EDTA tubes and processed within 24 hours, with PBMCs isolated through density gradient centrifugation. PBMCs intended for TCR sequencing were cryopreserved in liquid nitrogen and were subsequently thawed in a 37 degrees C water bath. A purity of at least 90% was achieved for sorted or isolated CD4+, CD8+ and CD8+ TEMRA cells. CDR1 and CDR2 (MGHRA, YSYEKL) derive from the germline V gene. After removal of 2 bases from V and 4 bases from J, the junction retains 9 bases not matched to a gene. The CDR3, cysteine through phenylalanine, is 16 amino acids long. The retained sequence is limited to the CDR3, 48 bases, with the frame set at the first base.

This entry belongs to a study of CD8 T cells in Susac syndrome (dated 2019 in TCRdb). Study-level background: Whether CD8+ T cell activation and differentiation in Susac syndrome was antigen driven was tested using repertoire sequencing. Clonality of the CD8+ T cell repertoire was compared between about a dozen healthy donors, around 14 Susac syndrome patients and 15 multiple sclerosis patients.

Here is what the overall study found, with its caveats: The number of individuals in the TCR sequencing and HLA analysis was recognized as being relatively small.

Sequenced material: CD8+ T cells from PBMCs. The origin of this receptor is a human donor with multiple sclerosis. Recombination linked TRBV4-1 to TRBJ1-1, with 8 junctional bases fitting TRBD1. The base sequence is TGCGCCAGCAGCCAACTACACCCCAGGGGGCTCACTGAAGCTTTCTTT. Translated, this gives CASSQLHPRGLTEAFF.